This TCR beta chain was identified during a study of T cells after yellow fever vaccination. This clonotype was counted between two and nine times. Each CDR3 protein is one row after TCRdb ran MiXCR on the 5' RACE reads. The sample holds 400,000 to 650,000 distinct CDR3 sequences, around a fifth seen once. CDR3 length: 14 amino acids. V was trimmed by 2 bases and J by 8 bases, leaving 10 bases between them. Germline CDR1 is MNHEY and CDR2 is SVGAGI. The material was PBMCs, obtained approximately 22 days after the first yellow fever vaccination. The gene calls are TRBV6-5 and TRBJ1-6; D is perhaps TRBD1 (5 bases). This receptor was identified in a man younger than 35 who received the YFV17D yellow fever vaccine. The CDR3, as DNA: TGTGCCAGCAGTTACGGGCAGGGTTATTCACCCCTCCACTTT. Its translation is CASSYGQGYSPLHF.